Presented here are 21 T cell receptor beta chains from one specimen sequenced in a study of blood T cell repertoires in COVID-19. TCRdb keeps only in-frame clones here, not all; method: immunoSEQ multiplex PCR. The table shows about 48,000 clones, with around 79% occurring only once. The sequenced sample consisted of peripheral blood. These receptors were taken from a human donor with active or convalescent COVID-19. The donor label of this sample is uncertain.

V usage is TRBV7-2 and J usage is TRBJ2-1; D is perhaps TRBD1 (5 bases). The CDR3 sequence is 13 residues long. Per germline, CDR1 SGHTA and CDR2 FQGNSA. Trimming shortened V by 3 bases and J by 4 bases, and 7 bases separated the two germline ends. The CDR3 reads CASSFTGYNEQFF. The CDR3 DNA is TGTGCCAGCAGCTTTACAGGTTACAATGAGCAGTTCTTC.

The gene calls are TRBV13 and TRBJ2-7; a possible D gene is TRBD2 (6 bases). The CDR3 covers 14 residues. Germline lookup yields CDR1 PRHDT and CDR2 FYEKMQ (reference sequence). Trimming left V 3 bases short and J 2 bases short, with 11 bases between. In DNA form, the CDR3 reads TGTGCCAGCAGCTTGCGGGACGGGACCTACGAGCAGTACTTC. This sequence encodes CASSLRDGTYEQYF.

DNA of the CDR3: TGTGCCAGCATTCCGACCGCGGCTAGCGGGAAGCAGTACTTC. It specifies CASIPTAASGKQYF. The rearrangement uses TRBV6-5 and TRBJ2-7; 9 bases map to TRBD2. Trimming took 7 bases from V and 8 from J; bases not matched to a gene: 12. The CDR3 has 14 residues. CDR1 is MNHEY and CDR2 is SVGAGI in the germline V gene.

The chain employs TRBV29-1 and TRBJ2-2; 7 bases agree with TRBD1. CDR1 and CDR2 from the germline V gene are SQVTM and ANQGSEA. V lost 1 base, J lost 6 bases, and 5 bases stayed unmatched. There are 14 residues in the CDR3. DNA for the CDR3: TGCAGCGTTGAAGTTGGCAGGGGGTCCGGGGAGCTGTTTTTT. This gives the protein CSVEVGRGSGELFF.

The chain carries TRBV29-1 and TRBJ1-2, with a possible D match to TRBD1 (5 bases). The length of the CDR3 is 13 residues. The V gene's germline CDR1 is SQVTM and CDR2 ANQGSEA. V was clipped by 2 bases and J by 4 bases, with 11 bases between them. The CDR3: CSVEQGTSYGYTF. Written as DNA, the CDR3 is TGCAGCGTTGAACAGGGAACCTCCTATGGCTACACCTTC.

This clone was counted once. The CDR3 DNA is TGTGCCAGCAGCCTGGGACTAGCACGTGAGCAGTTCTTC. As protein: CASSLGLAREQFF. V and J are TRBV12-1 and TRBJ2-1; the table's D call, TRBD2, has no DNA check behind it. TRBV12-1 is recorded as a pseudogene. The CDR3 extends over 13 amino acids.

The rearrangement joins TRBV24-1 to TRBJ2-2, with D possibly TRBD2 on 6 matching bases. The V and J ends lost 4 bases and 5 bases respectively, with 13 bases between them. Germline assignment: CDR1 KGHDR and CDR2 SFDVKD. There are 15 residues in the CDR3. CDR3 nucleotide sequence: TGTGCCACCAGTGAGGAGGCGGGGCGAACCGGGGAGCTGTTTTTT. Encoded protein: CATSEEAGRTGELFF.

The chain combines TRBV4-2 with TRBJ2-7; 8 positions match TRBD2. Unmatched junction bases numbered 4, after V lost 1 base and J lost 2 bases. The CDR3 has 15 residues. Germline V gene sequence: CDR1 LGHNA, CDR2 YNFKEQ. DNA of the CDR3: TGTGCCAGCAGCCAAGCTACTAGCGGAACCTACGAGCAGTACTTC. It encodes CASSQATSGTYEQYF.

The chain combines TRBV15 with TRBJ2-7, with TRBD1 matching 8 bases. V shed 5 bases, J shed 5 bases, and the junction held 5 bases outside the gene matches. This CDR3 contains 13 residues. The V gene's germline CDR1 is LNHNV and CDR2 YYDKDF (reference sequence). The CDR3, as DNA: TGTGCCACCAGCCGGACAGGGCGACACGAGCAGTACTTC. This gives the protein CATSRTGRHEQYF. Based on the CDR3 plus reference TRBV15 and TRBJ2-7, the full variable domain is DAMVIQNPRYQVTQFGKPVTLSCSQTLNHNVMYWYQQKSSQAPKLLFHYYDKDFNNEADTPDNFQSRRPNTSFCFLDIRSPGLGDTAMYLCATSRTGRHEQYFGPGTRLTVT.

The rearrangement links TRBV3-1 (or the pseudogene TRBV3-2) to TRBJ2-7; tentative D call: TRBD1 (6 bases). Germline V gene sequence: CDR1 LGHDT, CDR2 YNNKEL (reference sequence). The germline V and J ends were trimmed by 7 bases and 3 bases, with 19 bases remaining between them. This CDR3 is 15 amino acids long. The CDR3 region is CASKQDTGPLYEQYF. The CDR3 DNA follows: TGTGCCAGCAAACAAGATACAGGGCCGCTCTACGAGCAGTACTTC.

This clone has only one observation. The chain has TRBV7-9 and TRBJ2-6; 7 bases are a match to TRBD1. The germline V gene encodes CDR1 SEHNR and CDR2 FQNEAQ (reference sequence). Germline trimming cut 6 bases from V and 0 bases from J; bases unmatched to any gene: 8. The CDR3 length is 17 residues. Here the CDR3 reads CASRQTGSPSGANVLTF. CDR3 DNA: TGTGCCAGCAGACAGACAGGGTCCCCCTCTGGGGCCAACGTCCTGACTTTC.

This clone was seen once. The chain couples TRBV27 to TRBJ2-7; TRBD1 agrees at 8 bases. Germline CDR1 is MNHEY and CDR2 is SMNVEV (reference sequence). This CDR3 region has 15 residues. With V trimmed by 6 bases and J by 1 base, 8 bases remained unmatched. The CDR3 sequence: CASRPGTGRSYEQYF. CDR3 nucleotide sequence: TGTGCCAGCAGGCCCGGGACAGGACGTTCCTACGAGCAGTACTTC.

The gene calls are TRBV4-3 and TRBJ1-6; 7 bases are shared with TRBD1. This CDR3 has 14 residues. Germline CDR1 and CDR2: LGHNA and YSLEER. Germline trimming cut 6 bases from V and 10 bases from J; bases unmatched to any gene: 9. The CDR3, as DNA: TGCGCCAGCAGTCCAAACAGGGGTGCGTCACCCCTCCACTTT. This sequence encodes CASSPNRGASPLHF.

This chain uses TRBV28 with TRBJ2-4, with D perhaps matching TRBD1 (6 bases). The V end was cut by 2 bases, the J end by 7 bases, with 12 bases between. The length of the CDR3 is 14 residues. Per the germline V gene, CDR1 is MDHEN and CDR2 is SYDVKM. The CDR3 DNA reads TGTGCCAGCAGTTTAAGCAGGGGCGGGAACATTCAGTACTTC. Protein sequence: CASSLSRGGNIQYF.

V usage is TRBV5-4 and J usage is TRBJ1-6; D might be TRBD1 (6 bases). The V end was cut by 4 bases, the J end by 7 bases, with 15 bases between. Germline V gives CDR1 SGHNT, CDR2 YYREEE (reference sequence). The CDR3 runs 15 residues. CDR3 loop: CASSTPGAGNSPLHF. The CDR3 DNA is TGTGCCAGCAGCACGCCAGGGGCAGGGAATTCACCCCTCCACTTT.

The CDR3 loop reads CASSLVGTNSPGNTIYF. Written as DNA, the CDR3 is TGTGCCAGCAGCTTAGTAGGGACAAATTCTCCTGGAAACACCATATATTTT. The gene calls are TRBV7-6 and TRBJ1-3, with TRBD1 as a possible D gene (6 bases). V was trimmed by 1 base and J by 2 bases, leaving 15 bases between them. CDR1 SGHVS and CDR2 FNYEAQ come from the germline V gene. The CDR3 extends over 17 amino acids.

The V and J genes are TRBV11-2 and TRBJ2-7; no clear D. Germline V gene lookup returns CDR1 SGHAT and CDR2 FQNNGV. The CDR3 spans 11 residues. V lost 5 bases and J lost 1, with 3 bases in between. CDR3 sequence: CASSPSYEQYF. The DNA for the CDR3 is TGTGCCAGCAGCCCGTCCTACGAGCAGTACTTC.

This clone has only a few counts. V is TRBV19 and J is TRBJ1-5; 9 positions agree with TRBD1. The germline CDR1 and CDR2 sequences are LNHDA and SQIVND (reference sequence). The trim removed 9 bases at V and 2 bases at J, leaving 8 bases unmatched. This CDR3 is built from 15 residues. CDR3 coding DNA: TGTGCCAGCCTGGAGGACAGGGGAGGCAATCAGCCCCAGCATTTT. It yields the protein CASLEDRGGNQPQHF.

This chain connects TRBV19 to TRBJ1-1; 9 nucleotides match TRBD1. Germline values: CDR1 LNHDA, CDR2 SQIVND (reference sequence). Trimming removed 5 bases from V and 11 bases from J; junction bases left unmatched: 9. The CDR3 loop spans 13 amino acids. The chain's CDR3 is CASSRDRDDKAFF. CDR3 nucleotide sequence: TGTGCCAGTAGTCGGGACAGGGACGACAAGGCTTTCTTT.

This clone counts as medium-sized. The chain recombines TRBV28 with TRBJ2-7; perhaps TRBD1 as D (5 bases). Germline V gene data show CDR1 as MDHEN and CDR2 as SYDVKM. V was pared by 5 bases and J by 0 bases, with 14 bases between. This CDR3 is 15 amino acids long. CDR3 amino acids: CASSTQGRGSYEQYF. The CDR3 DNA sequence: TGTGCCAGCAGTACCCAGGGTCGAGGCTCCTACGAGCAGTACTTC.

This clone occurred once. The chain links TRBV4-2 to TRBJ2-5; 7 nucleotides align to TRBD2. The germline V gene has CDR1 LGHNA and CDR2 YNFKEQ. J was trimmed by 5 bases and V by 3 bases; bases with no gene match: 9. This CDR3 has 15 residues. The CDR3 sequence: CASSHGTGGLETQYF. The DNA for the CDR3 is TGTGCCAGCAGCCACGGAACGGGAGGATTGGAGACCCAGTACTTC.